This T cell receptor beta chain was recorded in a study of regulatory T cells in long-lasting Graves disease (dated by TCRdb to the early 2020s). Background on the whole study: Patients with newly diagnosed Graves' disease had been on antithyroid drugs for under 3 months. Patients with persistent Graves' disease were compared with patients with newly diagnosed Graves' disease using TCR sequencing and RNA sequencing of peripheral blood. The study took place in China and was registered as a clinical trial. A total of about 33 samples underwent TCR sequencing: 13 from persistent and roughly 20 from newly diagnosed Graves' disease patients.

Per the publication, the time point label means: newly diagnosed GD, antithyroid drugs for less than 3 months. RNA was extracted from PBMCs in TRIzol for both TCR sequencing and RNA sequencing. The diagnosis of Graves' disease followed American Thyroid Association guidelines. Patients for the study were recruited at an endocrinology department in Xi'an, China. From each patient, approximately 10 milliliters of peripheral blood was collected into an EDTA anticoagulant tube. Ficoll Paque Plus density gradient separation was used to isolate PBMCs, and no additional T cell sorting was done. An Agilent 2100 Bioanalyzer and agarose gel were used to check RNA quality, and a NanoDrop 2000 was used to measure RNA concentration. Receptor libraries were prepared by multiplex PCR. These reads were obtained on an Illumina HiSeq 4000. iRepertoire HTBI primers and Arm-PCR amplification of CDR3 regions were used to construct TCR beta libraries. PCR products were gel purified before sequencing. The authors processed their data as follows. Gene usage analysis of CDR3 amino acid clonotypes relied on the 55 to 80 TRBV and around 14 TRBJ segments identified across samples. COPE and FqMerger were used to merge the filtered high-quality paired reads into contigs. BLAST was used to align contigs to IMGT TRBV, TRBD and TRBJ reference genes, with CDR3 defined following IMGT. Highly expanded clones were defined as clonotypes with a frequency above 0.1%. Repertoire diversity was measured by Shannon entropy, and V-J evenness by the Gini coefficient. Clonotypes shared by more than one individual were considered public. TCRdb itself trimmed the public reads at Q25 with fastp, ran MiXCR and retained productive beta chains. A single entry per CDR3 protein holds the most common genes and DNA from its merged rows. The authors' filters were not applied to this entry. The sample table holds approximately 230,000 distinct CDR3 sequences, of which approximately 16% were seen once. Over 20% of the sample belongs to the ten largest clones.

This clonotype was detected many times. The antigen it binds to is not known. No quality values exist for individual bases; no much larger clone is one base distant. Here is what the overall study found, with its caveats: Peripheral blood alone was examined, since thyroid tissue, which constituted the primary lesion, could not be accessed. Only the TCR beta chain was sequenced and analyzed. The authors acknowledged the small sample size as a limitation that may reduce accuracy. Persistent Graves' disease patients showed lower TCR Shannon entropy and fewer highly expanded clones than newly diagnosed patients, suggesting clonal expansion. TRBV28, TRBJ1-2 and TRBJ2-5 were preferentially used in persistent disease, while TRBV20-1 and TRBJ2-1 were favored in newly diagnosed disease. A larger number of public clonotypes was shared among persistent patients (around 3,000) than among newly diagnosed patients (over 850).

Including cysteine and phenylalanine, the CDR3 has 14 amino acids. Left in the record is the CDR3 DNA by itself, 42 bases read in frame from the first base. Taken from the germline V gene (reference sequence), the CDR1 and CDR2 loops are DFQATT and SNEGSKA. Clipping removes 6 bases from V and 1 base from J, with 8 as the unmatched junction base count. This receptor chain uses TRBV20-1 and TRBJ2-5, with 7 bases in between that match TRBD1. Here the sequenced sample was peripheral blood mononuclear cells (PBMCs), taken at new diagnosis, from a patient treated with antithyroid drugs. The receptor's source is a female donor with Graves disease. The CDR3 protein: CSAGLQGFQETQYF. The DNA sequence is given as TGCAGTGCCGGATTACAGGGGTTCCAAGAGACCCAGTACTTC.